These 15 T cell receptor beta chains originate from one sample sequenced in a study of blood T cell repertoires in COVID-19. Assay used: immunoSEQ multiplex PCR; TCRdb lists only in-frame clones, some missing. The sample yields about 350,000 clones, around 90% seen once. The sample consisted of peripheral blood. These receptors all come from a woman aged 60-70 years with COVID-19, enrolled during active disease.

The CDR3 sequence is CASSYSRLDNEQFF. DNA for the CDR3: TGTGCCAGCAGTTACTCGAGGCTGGACAATGAGCAGTTCTTC. This sequence joins TRBV6-5 and TRBJ2-1; no clear D gene. This CDR3 spans 14 amino acids. Trimming stripped 0 bases from V and 5 bases from J, with 8 bases between. Germline-derived CDR1 and CDR2 are MNHEY and SVGAGI.

The chain uses TRBV5-1 and TRBJ1-4; no clear D. The V and J ends lost 0 bases and 4 bases respectively, with 7 bases between them. Germline V gene sequence: CDR1 SGHRS, CDR2 YFSETQ. The CDR3 is 14 residues long. Written as DNA, the CDR3 is TGCGCCAGCAGCTTGGGTCAGCGTAATGAAAAACTGTTTTTT. It codes for CASSLGQRNEKLFF.

This chain uses TRBV6-1 with TRBJ2-1; 7 positions agree with TRBD1. From germline, CDR1 is MNHNS and CDR2 SASEGT. Germline trimming cut 3 bases from V and 6 bases from J; bases unmatched to any gene: 11. This CDR3 has 16 residues. The CDR3, as DNA: TGTGCCAGCAGTGAGGAGCGCCAGGGGGTCGGCAATGAGCAGTTCTTC. Its translation is CASSEERQGVGNEQFF.

The J gene is TRBJ1-2, the V gene TRBV11-2; 8 bases align to TRBD1. The CDR3 length is 14 residues. J gave up 7 bases and V 2 bases, and 6 bases lay outside the gene matches. Germline assignment: CDR1 SGHAT and CDR2 FQNNGV. The CDR3 DNA sequence: TGTGCCAGCAGCTTACATGGACAGGGCGCTGGCTACACCTTC. Amino acids: CASSLHGQGAGYTF.

The chain has TRBV2 and TRBJ2-7, with 13 nucleotides matching TRBD2. This CDR3 is built from 14 residues. The ends lost 8 bases at V and 4 bases at J; junction bases unmatched: 5. Germline V gene lookup returns CDR1 SNHLY and CDR2 FYNNEI. This chain's CDR3 is CASSELAGGYEQYF. The CDR3 coding sequence is TGTGCCAGCTCCGAACTAGCGGGGGGGTACGAGCAGTACTTC.

This clone showed up just once. This rearrangement joins TRBV6-1 to TRBJ1-1, with 10 bases identical to TRBD1. The V gene's germline CDR1 is MNHNS and CDR2 SASEGT. J gave up 0 bases and V 0 bases, and 4 bases lay outside the gene matches. CDR3 size: 17 residues. CDR3: CASSEADRGQMNTEAFF. CDR3 sequence (DNA): TGTGCCAGCAGTGAAGCAGACAGGGGGCAGATGAACACTGAAGCTTTCTTT.

The chain has TRBV10-2 and TRBJ2-3, with D unresolved. Germline CDR1 reads WSHSY; CDR2 reads SAAADI. The CDR3 sequence is 15 residues long. With 4 bases removed from V and 1 base from J, the gap between germline ends came to 12 bases. The CDR3 loop is CASSGVIGGTDTQYF. The CDR3 coding sequence is TGCGCCAGCAGTGGGGTCATAGGAGGCACAGATACGCAGTATTTT.

The chain has TRBV9 and TRBJ1-1; D not certain. This CDR3 has 15 amino acids. The V and J ends lost 5 bases and 1 base respectively, with 15 bases between them. Germline V gene data show CDR1 as SGDLS and CDR2 as YYNGEE. The CDR3 spells CASSSQLAQNTEAFF. CDR3 nucleotides: TGTGCCAGCAGTTCTCAGTTGGCCCAGAACACTGAAGCTTTCTTT.

The rearrangement uses TRBV5-1 and TRBJ1-2; 8 bases agree with TRBD1. Trimming took 5 bases from V and 7 from J; bases not matched to a gene: 10. This CDR3 is built from 14 residues. The V gene's germline CDR1 is SGHRS and CDR2 YFSETQ. The CDR3 here is CASSPLQGAGGYTF. CDR3 DNA sequence: TGCGCCAGCAGTCCACTTCAGGGGGCTGGTGGCTACACCTTC.

This chain uses TRBV11-3 with TRBJ2-1, with 7 bases fitting TRBD1. The V gene's germline CDR1 is SGHNT and CDR2 YENEEA. The CDR3 sequence is 14 residues long. Unmatched junction bases numbered 0, after V lost 1 base and J lost 3 bases. CDR3 nucleotide sequence: TGTGCCAGCAGCTTAGGGGACAGCTACAATGAGCAGTTCTTC. Its protein product is CASSLGDSYNEQFF. Filled out from reference TRBV11-3 and TRBJ2-1, the complete variable domain reads EAGVVQSPRYKIIEKKQPVAFWCNPISGHNTLYWYLQNLGQGPELLIRYENEEAVDDSQLPKDRFSAERLKGVDSTLKIQPAELGDSAVYLCASSLGDSYNEQFFGPGTRLTVL.

This chain joins TRBV29-1 and TRBJ1-4; unclear D gene. Germline loops: CDR1 SQVTM, CDR2 ANQGSEA. Trimming removed 0 bases from V and 4 bases from J, with 12 bases in between. The CDR3 contains 15 residues. In DNA form, the CDR3 reads TGCAGCGTTGAAGATCCGCTACAGAGTAATGAAAAACTGTTTTTT. Residues: CSVEDPLQSNEKLFF.

This chain's CDR3 is CASSVVRGHKSSYNEQFF. In nucleotides, the CDR3 is TGTGCCAGTAGTGTAGTCCGAGGACATAAGAGCTCCTACAATGAGCAGTTCTTC. This chain joins TRBV19 and TRBJ2-1; D is perhaps TRBD1 (5 bases). The germline V and J ends were trimmed by 5 bases and 0 bases, with 20 bases remaining between them. This CDR3 spans 18 amino acids. Germline V gene lookup returns CDR1 LNHDA and CDR2 SQIVND (reference sequence). Complete variable domain (other parts from reference TRBV19 and TRBJ2-1): DGGITQSPKYLFRKEGQNVTLSCEQNLNHDAMYWYRQDPGQGLRLIYYSQIVNDFQKGDIAEGYSVSREKKESFPLTVTSAQKNPTAFYLCASSVVRGHKSSYNEQFFGPGTRLTVL.

The rearrangement links TRBV25-1 to TRBJ1-6; D is possibly TRBD1 (5 bases). Germline values: CDR1 MGHDK, CDR2 SYGVNS. The germline V and J ends were trimmed by 9 bases and 7 bases, with 13 bases remaining between them. CDR3 size: 13 residues. CDR3 sequence (DNA): TGTGCCAGGGACACAGGATCCAATTCACCCCTCCACTTT. Protein: CARDTGSNSPLHF. The full variable domain, rest sourced from reference TRBV25-1 and TRBJ1-6, is EADIYQTPRYLVIGTGKKITLECSQTMGHDKMYWYQQDPGMELHLIHYSYGVNSTEKGDLSSESTVSRIRTEHFPLTLESARPSHTSQYLCARDTGSNSPLHFGNGTRLTVT.

The chain carries TRBV18 and TRBJ1-1; D uncertain. CDR1 is KGHSH, CDR2 LQKENI, per germline. The V and J ends lost 5 bases and 10 bases respectively, with 14 bases between them. This CDR3 contains 12 residues. The CDR3, as DNA: TGTGCCAGCTCAACCGGTTGGTCAACAGCTTTCTTT. It codes for CASSTGWSTAFF. Filled out from reference TRBV18 and TRBJ1-1, the complete variable domain reads NAGVMQNPRHLVRRRGQEARLRCSPMKGHSHVYWYRQLPEEGLKFMVYLQKENIIDESGMPKERFSAEFPKEGPSILRIQQVVRGDSAAYFCASSTGWSTAFFGQGTRLTVV.

This sequence joins TRBV6-4 and TRBJ2-1, with 11 nucleotides matching TRBD2. V was clipped by 5 bases and J by 4 bases; unmatched bases: 4. Per germline, CDR1 MRHNA and CDR2 SNTAGT. The CDR3 covers 15 residues. CDR3: CASSQTSGVYNEQFF. The CDR3 DNA follows: TGTGCCAGCAGTCAGACTAGCGGGGTATACAATGAGCAGTTCTTC.